Listed below are T cell receptor beta chains from one sample, sequenced in a study of T cells in Graves' hyperthyroidism and ophthalmopathy. TCRdb processed the multiplex PCR reads anew with MiXCR; each CDR3 protein has one entry. The sample has about 590,000 distinct CDR3 sequences, 15% to 19% seen once. Sequences were obtained from blood. The receptors stem from a woman younger than 45 with Graves' hyperthyroidism. Both conserved end residues are part of each CDR3. The D gene is left open where the match is weak. Some rows mark clone size as missing; the rest say once, few, many or name a class of expanded clone.

V gene,J gene,D gene,clone size,CDR3 DNA,CDR3 protein
TRBV6-1,TRBJ2-5,-,many,TGTGCCAGCAGTACTTCACCGGGAGTCGGGGAGACCCAGTACTTC,CASSTSPGVGETQYF
TRBV30,TRBJ1-6,-,-,TGTGCCTGGAATAACGGCCTTCTTAATTCACCCCTCCACTTT,CAWNNGLLNSPLHF
TRBV7-2,TRBJ1-1,-,once,TGTGCCAGCAGCTTAGCGGCCAGGGCGAGCACTGGAGCTTTCTTT,CASSLAARASTGAFF
TRBV4-1,TRBJ2-1,TRBD1,-,TGCGCCAGCAGCCAGTCAGTGGGACAGGGTTCTAATGAGCAGTTCTTC,CASSQSVGQGSNEQFF
TRBV6-1,TRBJ2-1,TRBD2,-,TGTGCCAGCAGTTCGCTAGCGGCCACCTACAATGAGCAGTTCTTC,CASSSLAATYNEQFF
TRBV6-2/TRBV6-3,TRBJ2-7,-,many,TGTGCCAGCAGTTACGGCGGGGTTCTCTCCTACGAGCAGTACTTC,CASSYGGVLSYEQYF
TRBV7-2,TRBJ2-2,-,many,TGTGCCAGCAGGCGCGCCATGGCTAGCTGGAACACCGGGGAGCTGTTTTTT,CASRRAMASWNTGELFF
TRBV7-2,TRBJ1-5,-,many,TGTGCCAGCAGCCCAACAGGATTTGGAGTCAATCAGCCCCAGCATTTT,CASSPTGFGVNQPQHF
TRBV29-1,TRBJ2-7,-,-,TGCAGCGTCGGGGGCAGCTTTAGAGACTCCTACGAGCAGTACTTC,CSVGGSFRDSYEQYF
TRBV30,TRBJ2-3,-,many,TGTGCCTGGGCCTTTCTGGATACGCAGTATTTT,CAWAFLDTQYF
TRBV18,TRBJ2-3,TRBD2,-,TGTGCCAGCTCACCGGCTAGCGGGAGGGGTGATACGCAGTATTTT,CASSPASGRGDTQYF
TRBV12-3/TRBV12-4,TRBJ2-5,TRBD1,few,TGTGCCAGCAGTTCACTACAGGGGGCCGGAGAGACCCAGTACTTC,CASSSLQGAGETQYF
TRBV11-2,TRBJ2-3,-,many,TGTGCCAGCAGCTTTCCGGGACGCACAGATACGCAGTATTTT,CASSFPGRTDTQYF
TRBV28,TRBJ2-7,-,few,TGTGCCAGCAGAAGGACAGTATCCTACGAGCAGTACTTC,CASRRTVSYEQYF
TRBV27,TRBJ2-1,TRBD2,many,TGTGCCAGCAGGTTGGGACTAGTGGGGGACGAGCAGTTCTTC,CASRLGLVGDEQFF
TRBV19,TRBJ1-5,TRBD1,-,TGTGCCAGTAGTGCCGGAAGACAGGGGGCGAGGCAGCCCCAGCATTTT,CASSAGRQGARQPQHF
TRBV19,TRBJ2-1,TRBD1,few,TGTGCCAGTAGTCCCGGACAGGGGGCTTTCAATGAGCAGTTCTTC,CASSPGQGAFNEQFF
TRBV11-2,TRBJ2-7,-,many,TGTGCCAGCAGCACTATAAAGGGATCAGGGTTATACGAGCAGTACTTC,CASSTIKGSGLYEQYF
TRBV15,TRBJ2-7,TRBD2,many,TGTGCCACCAGCAGGGTTACCGGGACTAGATTCAACGAGCAGTACTTC,CATSRVTGTRFNEQYF
TRBV10-3,TRBJ2-5,-,many,TGTGCCATCAGTGAAGGCCCAGGAGGATCCCAAGAGACCCAGTACTTC,CAISEGPGGSQETQYF
TRBV24-1,TRBJ2-3,-,many,TGTGCCACCAGATCGAGGCTTAGCACAGATACGCAGTATTTT,CATRSRLSTDTQYF
TRBV12-3/TRBV12-4,TRBJ1-3,TRBD1,-,TGTGCCAGCTGCGCAGGGGGAGGAAACACCATATATTTT,CASCAGGGNTIYF
TRBV19,TRBJ2-3,-,few,TGTGCCAGTAGTATGACAGATACGCAGTATTTT,CASSMTDTQYF
TRBV5-1,TRBJ1-3,-,many,TGCGCCAGCAGCTTGGAGCCGGCTACGGACTCTGGAAACACCATATATTTT,CASSLEPATDSGNTIYF
TRBV30,TRBJ1-2,-,many,TGTGCCTGCGAACGGGAGGCGTTCTATGGCTACACCTTC,CACEREAFYGYTF
TRBV11-2,TRBJ2-7,-,many,TGTGCCAGCAGCTTAGGGCTATACGAGCAGTACTTC,CASSLGLYEQYF
TRBV20-1,TRBJ2-3,TRBD1,-,TGCAGTGCTTTCCCCGGGACAGGGGGACCAGATACGCAGTATTTT,CSAFPGTGGPDTQYF
TRBV11-1,TRBJ2-7,-,many,TGTGCCAGCAGCTTAGATGCGACAGGCACCTACGAGCAGTACTTC,CASSLDATGTYEQYF
TRBV7-9,TRBJ1-4,-,many,TGTGCCAGCAGCCGCAATGGGCAAACCGAGGAACTGTTTTTT,CASSRNGQTEELFF
TRBV5-6,TRBJ2-1,TRBD2,many,TGTGCCAGCAGCTGGGGACTAGGGGGTAACAATGAGCAGTTCTTC,CASSWGLGGNNEQFF
TRBV28,TRBJ1-2,TRBD1,many,TGTGCCAGCAGTTTGGACAGGGCCTTAGGGGGCTACACCTTC,CASSLDRALGGYTF
TRBV12-3/TRBV12-4,TRBJ2-2,-,many,TGTGCCAGCACCACGGACAGGGAGGGGACCGGGGAGCTGTTTTTT,CASTTDREGTGELFF
TRBV7-2,TRBJ1-1,-,-,TGTGCCAGCAGGATATCCAAGAACACTGAAGCTTTCTTT,CASRISKNTEAFF
TRBV13,TRBJ2-7,TRBD2,many,TGTGCCAGCAGCAACCAGCGGAGCGGGAAGGCCTACGAGCAGTACTTC,CASSNQRSGKAYEQYF
TRBV6-6,TRBJ2-7,TRBD2,many,TGTGCCAGCAGTTACTCGAACGGGAGGGCCGGCGAGCAGTACTTC,CASSYSNGRAGEQYF
TRBV5-1,TRBJ1-2,TRBD1,-,TGCGCCAGCAGCACGACAGGGGGCAATGGCTACACCTTC,CASSTTGGNGYTF
TRBV29-1,TRBJ2-5,-,many,TGCAGCGCATCGAGAAAAGAGACCCAGTACTTC,CSASRKETQYF
TRBV7-2,TRBJ2-1,TRBD1,few,TGTGCCAGCAGCTTAGCGACAGGGGGTGAGCAGTTCTTC,CASSLATGGEQFF
TRBV7-2,TRBJ2-1,-,many,TGTGCCAGCAGCTTAATAGCAAACAATGAGCAGTTCTTC,CASSLIANNEQFF
TRBV7-2,TRBJ2-1,TRBD2,many,TGTGCCAGCAGCTTAGTGAGCCCAGCGGGAGCGTCCTACAATGAGCAGTTCTTC,CASSLVSPAGASYNEQFF
TRBV27,TRBJ2-1,-,few,TGTGCCAGCAGCCCATCGCGCGGGTATGAGCAGTTCTTC,CASSPSRGYEQFF
TRBV10-3,TRBJ2-2,-,-,TGTGCCATCAGCGCCTCCGGGACAAAGAACACCGGGGAGCTGTTTTTT,CAISASGTKNTGELFF
TRBV4-1,TRBJ1-1,-,-,TGCGCCAGCAGCCAAATTGGGGAAGCTTTCTTT,CASSQIGEAFF
TRBV10-3,TRBJ2-3,TRBD2,few,TGTGCCATCAGTCGCGGACTAGCGGGAGGGGCTACAGATACGCAGTATTTT,CAISRGLAGGATDTQYF